This T cell receptor beta chain was obtained from a study of blood T cell repertoires in COVID-19. At the level of the study: Some COVID-19 samples were acute and others convalescent; all came from the United States, Italy and Spain. T cells, B-cell-depleted T cells, or PBMCs supplied cDNA or gDNA.

The V gene end was trimmed by 5 bases and the J gene end by 5 bases; junction bases not matched to a gene: 10. This CDR3 is 16 amino acids long. Germline V gene data show CDR1 as SGHAT and CDR2 as FQNNGV. Repertoires were generated with immunoSEQ multiplex PCR, while TCRdb's copy carries only in-frame clones and drops some. This sample has tens of thousands of clones; roughly four fifths occur once, and the top ten carry nearly 7.5%. The sequencing sample was made of peripheral blood. V and J are TRBV11-2 and TRBJ2-5, with 11 bases fitting TRBD2. This TCR derives from a man between 60 and 70 years old with active COVID-19. DNA for the CDR3: TGTGCCAGCAGCCCCTTTACCGGGACTAGCGGTGAGACCCAGTACTTC. Translating gives CASSPFTGTSGETQYF.